One sample yielded the 24 T cell receptor beta chains listed below, sequenced in a study of T cells in women clearing cervical HPV infection. Sequencing was performed with immunoSEQ multiplex PCR; in TCRdb, only in-frame clones are kept and a portion is missing. Here the sample table reports more than 25,000 clones. Sequencing was carried out using blood buffy coat. The receptor set was obtained from a woman between 18 and 75 years old with a cervical HPV16 infection that either progressed to CIN3+ or cleared (not recorded which).

On this clone itself: The CDR3 goes on 3 residues after the read ends, and that part is filled in from the germline J gene. V and J are TRBV7-9 and TRBJ2-3, with 7 positions matching TRBD2. Germline CDR1 is SEHNR and CDR2 is FQNEAQ (reference sequence). V lost 5 bases to trimming and J lost 2 bases; unmatched junction nucleotides: 7. The CDR3 length is 15 residues. Incomplete CDR3 DNA: TGTGCCAGCAGCCCTTGGACTAGGTCCACAGATACG. Translating it yields CASSPWTRSTDT. The CDR3 in full is CASSPWTRSTDTQYF.

As for this clone: The read stops 3 residues short of the end of the CDR3; the missing end is completed from the germline J gene. The chain combines TRBV2 with TRBJ2-7; D gene ambiguous. This CDR3 region has 12 residues. CDR1 is SNHLY, CDR2 FYNNEI, per germline. Trimming removed 7 bases from V and 3 bases from J, with 10 bases in between. The sequenced part of the CDR3 DNA is TGTGCCAGCACAAGACAAAACTACGAG. Encoded protein: CASTRQNYE. The complete CDR3 sequence is CASTRQNYEQYF.

As for this clone: The DNA ends 3 residues before the CDR3 does, and the rest of the CDR3 is filled in from the germline J gene. The chain couples TRBV6-1 to TRBJ1-2, with 11 bases lining up with TRBD1. The CDR3 sequence is 15 residues long. J was trimmed by 6 bases and V by 3 bases; bases with no gene match: 6. CDR1 and CDR2 (germline): MNHNS, SASEGT. Incomplete CDR3 DNA: TGTGCCAGCAGTGACCATCGGGGACAGGGGGATGGC. Its translation: CASSDHRGQGDG. The entire CDR3 protein is CASSDHRGQGDGYTF.

With respect to this clone: The read ends 3 residues early relative to the CDR3; the germline J gene fills the gap. The chain recombines TRBV18 with TRBJ2-2; D may be TRBD2 (6 bases). The CDR3 sequence is 19 residues long. CDR1 and CDR2 from the germline V gene are KGHSH and LQKENI. The sequenced part of the CDR3 DNA is TGTGCCAGCTCACCGCGACCCGTTACGGGGCGGGACTTGAATGAAAAG. This gives the protein CASSPRPVTGRDLNEK. The full CDR3 is CASSPRPVTGRDLNEKLFF.

Details on this clone: The read terminates 3 residues ahead of where the CDR3 ends, so the germline J gene completes it. The chain combines TRBV6-1 with TRBJ1-2, with D possibly TRBD1 on 5 matching bases. V lost 3 bases, J lost 7 bases, and 9 bases lay in between. Germline loops: CDR1 MNHNS, CDR2 SASEGT. The CDR3 has 12 amino acids. The CDR3 here is CASSEAGFGYTF. The CDR3 DNA, read in part, is TGTGCCAGCAGTGAGGCAGGGTTTGGC.

Comments on this clone: The read falls 3 residues short of the CDR3 end, and the missing part is taken from the germline J gene. This chain links TRBV18 with TRBJ1-1; a weak D match, TRBD1 (5 bases). The V end was cut by 6 bases, the J end by 1 base, with 18 bases between. The CDR3 runs 16 residues. CDR1 is KGHSH, CDR2 LQKENI, per germline. CDR3 residues: CASSTTAPRANTEAFF. The covered CDR3 bases are TGTGCCAGCTCCACCACTGCCCCCAGGGCGAACACTGAA.

In regard to this clone: The read comes to an end 3 residues before the CDR3 does, leaving the germline J gene to fill in the end. The chain couples TRBV7-2 to TRBJ2-2, with TRBD1 as a possible D gene (6 bases). CDR3 length: 14 amino acids. Germline CDR1 is SGHTA and CDR2 is FQGNSA. Incomplete CDR3 DNA: TGTGCCAGCAGCTTATACAGGGTGGACTCACCG. The encoded protein is CASSLYRVDSP. The full CDR3 is CASSLYRVDSPLFF.

Turning to this clone: From the germline J gene comes the end of the CDR3, since the read stops 3 residues before it. The V gene is TRBV7-9, the J gene TRBJ1-3; no clear D. Germline V gene lookup returns CDR1 SEHNR and CDR2 FQNEAQ (reference sequence). The CDR3 length is 12 residues. V lost 4 bases and J 5 bases, leaving 6 bases between the germline ends. CDR3 amino acids: CASSSTRNTIYF. The CDR3 DNA, read in part, is TGTGCCAGCAGCTCGACACGAAACACC.

This chain's CDR3 is CSVVRTGSTGELFF. Partial CDR3 DNA: TGCAGCGTTGTAAGGACAGGGAGTACCGGGGAG. This sequence joins TRBV29-1 and TRBJ2-2, with TRBD1 matching 8 bases. The CDR3 extends 3 residues past the end of the read, so its final part is completed from the germline J gene. The length of the CDR3 is 14 residues. In germline, CDR1 is SQVTM, CDR2 ANQGSEA. Trimming cost V 4 bases and J 5 bases; bases outside gene matches: 6.

Regarding this clone: The CDR3 extends 3 residues past the end of the read, so its final part is completed from the germline J gene. This chain links TRBV20-1 with TRBJ1-6; 9 bases fit TRBD1. CDR1 and CDR2 (germline): DFQATT, SNEGSKA (reference sequence). The CDR3 is 14 amino acids. V dropped 6 bases and J dropped 6; count of bases not matched to a gene: 6. CDR3 loop: CSAPRGQGNSPLHF. The DNA read from the CDR3 is TGCAGTGCCCCCCGGGGACAGGGTAATTCACCC.

As to this clone: The read terminates 3 residues ahead of where the CDR3 ends, so the germline J gene completes it. This chain uses TRBV7-2 with TRBJ2-5, with D perhaps matching TRBD1 (5 bases). The CDR3 contains 14 residues. The germline V gene encodes CDR1 SGHTA and CDR2 FQGNSA. The V and J ends lost 5 bases and 5 bases respectively, with 15 bases between them. CDR3 bases read: TGTGCCAGCAGCCTCCCGGACACAACGGAGACC. It yields the protein CASSLPDTTET. The CDR3 as a whole reads CASSLPDTTETQYF. Complete variable domain (other parts from reference TRBV7-2 and TRBJ2-5): GAGVSQSPSNKVTEKGKDVELRCDPISGHTALYWYRQSLGQGLEFLIYFQGNSAPDKSGLPSDRFSAERTGGSVSTLTIQRTQQEDSAVYLCASSLPDTTETQYFGPGTRLLVL.

Comment on this clone: With the read ending 3 residues before the CDR3 end, the germline J gene is used to fill in that end. The chain uses TRBV29-1 and TRBJ2-3, with a tentative D call TRBD1 (5 bases). Trimming shortened V by 4 bases and J by 1 base, and 15 bases separated the two germline ends. Per germline, CDR1 SQVTM and CDR2 ANQGSEA. CDR3 length: 15 residues. The CDR3 region is CSVGSTVRGTDTQYF. The sequenced part of the CDR3 DNA is TGCAGCGTTGGGTCGACAGTACGGGGCACAGATACG.

Turning to this clone: Read data end 3 residues before the CDR3 end; the end is taken from the germline J gene. This chain uses TRBV14 with TRBJ2-1; TRBD1 agrees at 9 bases. Per germline, CDR1 SGHDN and CDR2 FVKESK. V shed 3 bases, J shed 8 bases, and the junction held 11 bases outside the gene matches. The CDR3 has 16 amino acids. The chain's CDR3 is CASSQGGTGRDHEQFF. CDR3 DNA, as far as it was read: TGTGCCAGCAGCCAGGGCGGGACAGGGAGGGACCATGAG.

Concerning this clone itself: The sequence runs out 3 residues before the end of the CDR3; the remainder is reconstructed from the germline J gene. The chain uses TRBV2 and TRBJ1-2; perhaps TRBD1 as D (5 bases). Per the germline V gene, CDR1 is SNHLY and CDR2 is FYNNEI. This CDR3 is 14 amino acids long. This chain's CDR3 is CASVERGITDTYTF. The sequenced part of the CDR3 DNA is TGTGCCAGCGTAGAGCGGGGCATCACAGATACC.

Comment on this clone: The CDR3 end lies 3 residues beyond the end of the read and is filled in from the germline J gene. The chain carries TRBV6-1 and TRBJ2-1, with 9 bases identical to TRBD2. The germline CDR1 and CDR2 sequences are MNHNS and SASEGT. The CDR3 is made up of 16 amino acids. The junction had 8 bases not matched to a gene; V was cut back by 4 bases and J by 4 bases. The CDR3 spells CASSGVQLAGYNEQFF. Incomplete CDR3 DNA: TGTGCCAGCAGTGGGGTTCAGCTAGCGGGATACAATGAG.

Notes on this clone: The CDR3 is cut off 3 residues early in the read; its end comes from the germline J gene. The chain couples TRBV30 to TRBJ1-4; TRBD1 aligns across 7 bases. Germline loops: CDR1 GTSNPN, CDR2 SVGIG (reference sequence). The CDR3 length is 16 residues. CDR3 residues: CAWTQRRPRDSSELFF. Partial CDR3 DNA: TGTGCCTGGACCCAACGGCGCCCCCGGGACAGTAGTGAA.

To note about this clone: The CDR3 goes on 3 residues after the read ends, and that part is filled in from the germline J gene. The chain uses TRBV5-1 and TRBJ2-3; TRBD1 agrees at 8 bases. Trimming at V came to 2 bases and at J to 2 bases, leaving 1 base not matched to a gene. The CDR3 spans 14 residues. Germline V gives CDR1 SGHRS, CDR2 YFSETQ. CDR3 in amino acids: CASSFQGATDTQYF. The part of the CDR3 DNA that was read is TGCGCCAGCAGCTTCCAGGGGGCCACAGATACG. Based on the CDR3 plus reference TRBV5-1 and TRBJ2-3, the full variable domain is KAGVTQTPRYLIKTRGQQVTLSCSPISGHRSVSWYQQTPGQGLQFLFEYFSETQRNKGNFPGRFSGRQFSNSRSEMNVSTLELGDSALYLCASSFQGATDTQYFGPGTRLTVL.

To note about this clone: Read sequence stops 3 residues before the CDR3 end, and the germline J gene provides the missing end. The rearrangement joins TRBV5-4 to TRBJ1-1, with TRBD1 matching 7 bases. V lost 4 bases and J lost 4; bases outside the gene matches: 4. The CDR3 consists of 13 residues. CDR1 and CDR2 from the germline V gene are SGHNT and YYREEE (reference sequence). This CDR3 is CASSQGTATEAFF. The CDR3 DNA, read in part, is TGTGCCAGCAGCCAAGGGACAGCCACTGAA.

To note about this clone: The CDR3 end falls 3 residues outside the read, so it is completed with the germline J gene. This chain links TRBV14 with TRBJ2-3; D ambiguous. Germline CDR1 reads SGHDN; CDR2 reads FVKESK. The CDR3 runs 15 residues. Trimming stripped 4 bases from V and 1 base from J, with 12 bases between. CDR3 bases read: TGTGCCAGCAGCCCCAATGCGGTGCGCACAGATACG. This encodes CASSPNAVRTDT. The whole CDR3 reads CASSPNAVRTDTQYF.

Concerning this clone itself: The DNA ends 3 residues before the CDR3 does, and the rest of the CDR3 is filled in from the germline J gene. This chain joins TRBV5-1 and TRBJ2-1, with D perhaps TRBD2 (6 bases). Trimming removed 2 bases at V and 2 bases at J, with 11 bases between. Germline CDR1 and CDR2: SGHRS and YFSETQ. The CDR3 contains 15 residues. The sequenced part of the CDR3 DNA is TGCGCCAGCAGCTTCTCACTAGCAGCCTACAATGAG. Translated: CASSFSLAAYNE. The complete CDR3 sequence is CASSFSLAAYNEQFF.

In regard to this clone: The read is 3 residues too short to cover the CDR3 end, so that end is filled in from the germline J gene. The rearrangement joins TRBV18 to TRBJ2-7, with D hard to call. Germline CDR1 KGHSH, CDR2 LQKENI. CDR3 length equals 11 residues. V lost 3 bases and J lost 4, with 4 bases in between. CDR3 loop: CASSPQYEQYF. Incomplete CDR3 DNA: TGTGCCAGCTCACCCCAATACGAG.

Notes on this clone: The read stops 3 residues short of the end of the CDR3; the missing end is completed from the germline J gene. The rearrangement uses TRBV7-2 and TRBJ1-4; 10 bases are shared with TRBD1. V shed 5 bases, J shed 7 bases, and the junction held 7 bases outside the gene matches. The CDR3 is made up of 15 amino acids. Per the germline V gene, CDR1 is SGHTA and CDR2 is FQGNSA. The CDR3 DNA, read in part, is TGTGCCAGCAGCCCCGGACAGGGGGGAGGTGAAAAA. This sequence encodes CASSPGQGGGEK. The entire CDR3 reads CASSPGQGGGEKLFF.

The CDR3 is CSVDRRGGPDTQYF. Incomplete CDR3 DNA: TGCAGCGTTGACCGGAGGGGGGGGCCAGATACG. This chain links TRBV29-1 with TRBJ2-3; maybe TRBD2 (7 bases). The read ends 3 residues early relative to the CDR3; the germline J gene fills the gap. V was pared by 3 bases and J by 4 bases, with 14 bases between. Germline CDR1 and CDR2: SQVTM and ANQGSEA. This CDR3 is 14 amino acids long.

About this clone itself: The CDR3 goes on 3 residues after the read ends, and that part is filled in from the germline J gene. This rearrangement joins TRBV5-6 to TRBJ1-4; 9 bases are a match to TRBD1. From germline, CDR1 is SGHDT and CDR2 YYEEEE. J was trimmed by 8 bases and V by 4 bases; bases with no gene match: 9. The CDR3 contains 15 residues. The sequenced CDR3 bases are TGTGCCAGCAGCGCAGGACAGGGGAGGGACGAAAAA. The encoded protein is CASSAGQGRDEK. The whole CDR3 protein reads CASSAGQGRDEKLFF.